The present T cell receptor (beta chain) was sequenced within a study of blood T cells in healthy people across ages. Notes on the study in general: Diversity estimates from one million T cells were considered underestimates.

The use of a sample-barcoded 5' primer and a J-beta primer mix characterized a second PCR of roughly 6 to 12 cycles. TCRdb reprocessed the 5' RACE reads with MiXCR, giving one entry per CDR3 protein. The top ten clones hold around 12% of a sample with 1 million to 1.2 million distinct CDR3 sequences, 35% to 45% of them seen once. As for this clonotype: Its target is not known.

V gave up 4 bases and J gave up 4 bases; unmatched junction bases: 6. Germline V gene data show CDR1 as MNHEY and CDR2 as SMNVEV (reference sequence). This CDR3 comprises 15 residues. The rearrangement uses TRBV27 and TRBJ2-1, with 8 nucleotides matching TRBD2. Sequenced sample: blood. The origin of this receptor is a man between 18 and 35 years old in good health. The CDR3 region has the DNA TGTGCCAGCAGTTCGACGGGGGGGGATTACAATGAGCAGTTCTTC. Translated, it gives CASSSTGGDYNEQFF.